The 17 T cell receptor beta chains presented below share a single source sample, sequenced in a study of vaccination effects on CD4 cells after COVID-19. The antigens of these receptors remain unknown. Sequencing was preceded by expansion of antigen-specific CD4+ T cells with viral peptide pools in the ViraFEST assay. Upon completion of 10 days in culture, CD4+ T cells were isolated. Two-dose vaccination with either BNT162b2 or mRNA-1273 was given to the participants. TCRdb's copy holds only in-frame clones and misses some; the assay was immunoSEQ multiplex PCR. The profile shows approximately 13,000 clones, 72% of them singletons. Sequenced material: CD4+ T cells from PBMCs cultured with SARS-CoV-2 spike peptides, taken after COVID-19 vaccination. These receptors were collected from a human donor who received a COVID-19 vaccine.

The genes are TRBV4-2 and TRBJ2-5; D unclear. This CDR3 comprises 13 residues. Trimming removed 3 bases from V and 3 bases from J, with 8 bases in between. Germline lookup yields CDR1 LGHNA and CDR2 YNFKEQ. The CDR3 DNA reads TGTGCCAGCAGCCAGGCCCCCGAAGAGACCCAGTACTTC. It translates to CASSQAPEETQYF.

In this sample, this clone is medium-sized. The rearrangement joins TRBV19 to TRBJ1-6; D is perhaps TRBD1 (5 bases). V dropped 1 base and J dropped 10 bases, with 11 bases sitting between them. The CDR3 covers 14 residues. CDR1 is LNHDA and CDR2 is SQIVND in the germline V gene (reference sequence). The CDR3 is CASSIGQPVSPLHF. DNA for the CDR3: TGTGCCAGTAGTATAGGACAGCCGGTATCACCCCTCCACTTT.

The chain has TRBV2 and TRBJ1-6; weak D call: TRBD1 (5 bases). CDR1 is SNHLY, CDR2 FYNNEI, per germline. The CDR3 covers 15 residues. The V and J ends lost 2 bases and 6 bases respectively, with 11 bases between them. CDR3 sequence reads: CASSEWGSPNSPLHF. The CDR3 bases are TGTGCCAGCAGTGAATGGGGGAGCCCTAATTCACCCCTCCACTTT.

The chain has TRBV30 and TRBJ1-1; no clear D gene. Germline values: CDR1 GTSNPN, CDR2 SVGIG (reference sequence). Trimming cost V 2 bases and J 2 bases, with 9 bases left between them. The CDR3 extends over 13 amino acids. The DNA of the CDR3 is TGTGCCTGGAGTACGGGCCTCAACACTGAAGCTTTCTTT. Its translation is CAWSTGLNTEAFF.

This chain uses TRBV3-1 (or the pseudogene TRBV3-2) with TRBJ2-7, with TRBD2 matching over 7 bases. V lost 5 bases and J lost 1; bases outside the gene matches: 5. Germline V gene data show CDR1 as LGHDT and CDR2 as YNNKEL (reference sequence). The CDR3 loop spans 14 amino acids. The CDR3 reads CASSSRGSSYEQYF. For the CDR3, the DNA is TGTGCCAGCAGCTCGCGGGGGAGTTCCTACGAGCAGTACTTC.

This chain joins TRBV11-3 and TRBJ2-1, with D uncertain. The germline gives CDR1 SGHNT, CDR2 YENEEA. CDR3 length: 14 residues. V was cut by 4 bases and J by 5 bases, with 12 bases left in between. CDR3 protein: CASSSAGLHNEQFF. In nucleotides, the CDR3 is TGTGCCAGCAGCTCGGCCGGGCTACACAATGAGCAGTTCTTC.

The chain has TRBV7-3 and TRBJ2-1; 14 bases map to TRBD2. Germline V CDR1 and CDR2: SGHTA, FQGTGA. The CDR3 spans 16 residues. The trim removed 3 bases at V and 6 bases at J, leaving 4 bases unmatched. CDR3 sequence reads: CASSLTSGGAFNEQFF. CDR3 coding DNA: TGTGCCAGCAGCTTGACTAGCGGGGGGGCTTTCAATGAGCAGTTCTTC.

The chain recombines TRBV7-2 with TRBJ2-7; 8 bases are shared with TRBD2. The ends lost 6 bases at V and 1 base at J; junction bases unmatched: 5. Germline V gives CDR1 SGHTA, CDR2 FQGNSA. The CDR3 length is 14 residues. CDR3 sequence (DNA): TGTGCCAGCAGTAGCGGGGTGAGATCCTACGAGCAGTACTTC. Protein: CASSSGVRSYEQYF. Drawing the rest from reference TRBV7-2 and TRBJ2-7, the complete variable domain is GAGVSQSPSNKVTEKGKDVELRCDPISGHTALYWYRQSLGQGLEFLIYFQGNSAPDKSGLPSDRFSAERTGGSVSTLTIQRTQQEDSAVYLCASSSGVRSYEQYFGPGTRLTVT.

CDR3 sequence reads: CASSPSGQDAYGYTF. DNA for the CDR3: TGCGCCAGCAGCCCCTCCGGACAGGACGCATATGGCTACACCTTC. V is TRBV4-3 and J is TRBJ1-2; 7 nucleotides line up with TRBD1. Per germline, CDR1 LGHNA and CDR2 YSLEER. V was pared by 4 bases and J by 5 bases, with 10 bases of the junction left unmatched. This CDR3 region has 15 residues.

The CDR3 region has the DNA TGCGCCAGTTCTACCGGGACATATAGCACAGATACGCAGTATTTT. Protein product: CASSTGTYSTDTQYF. The genes are TRBV4-3 and TRBJ2-3; D possibly corresponds to TRBD1 (6 bases). Germline V gene data show CDR1 as LGHNA and CDR2 as YSLEER. The CDR3 has 15 amino acids. The germline V and J ends were trimmed by 9 bases and 0 bases, with 16 bases remaining between them.

The chain recombines TRBV7-8 with TRBJ2-5, with D tentatively TRBD1 (6 bases). Germline CDR1 and CDR2: SGHVS and FQNEAQ. This CDR3 contains 15 residues. V gave up 1 base and J gave up 4 bases, with 13 bases separating them. The CDR3 sequence is CASSLGPGVGETQYF. CDR3 DNA: TGTGCCAGCAGCTTAGGGCCAGGGGTAGGAGAGACCCAGTACTTC.

The V and J genes are TRBV6-6 and TRBJ1-5; 7 nucleotides line up with TRBD1. From germline, CDR1 is MNHNY and CDR2 SVGAGI (reference sequence). CDR3 length equals 16 residues. J was trimmed by 2 bases and V by 6 bases; bases with no gene match: 10. CDR3 nucleotide sequence: TGTGCCAGCAGCAGACCGACAGGGAAGGGCAATCAGCCCCAGCATTTT. Translation gives CASSRPTGKGNQPQHF.

The V call is TRBV4-2, the J call TRBJ2-6, with D tentatively TRBD1 (6 bases). The length of the CDR3 is 16 residues. Germline CDR1 is LGHNA and CDR2 is YNFKEQ. Trimming left V 4 bases short and J 0 bases short, with 10 bases between. This CDR3 reads CASSLDRSSGANVLTF. CDR3 coding DNA: TGTGCCAGCAGCCTAGACAGGTCCTCTGGGGCCAACGTCCTGACTTTC.

This clone appeared a few times. The chain employs TRBV19 and TRBJ1-2; the D gene is possibly TRBD1 (5 bases). V lost 1 base and J lost 6, with 12 bases in between. The germline V gene encodes CDR1 LNHDA and CDR2 SQIVND (reference sequence). This CDR3 is built from 14 residues. The CDR3 DNA sequence: TGTGCCAGTAGTATAGGCGCCCGGGACCATGGCTACACCTTC. It codes for CASSIGARDHGYTF. The entire variable domain, with the rest obtained from reference TRBV19 and TRBJ1-2, is as follows: DGGITQSPKYLFRKEGQNVTLSCEQNLNHDAMYWYRQDPGQGLRLIYYSQIVNDFQKGDIAEGYSVSREKKESFPLTVTSAQKNPTAFYLCASSIGARDHGYTFGSGTRLTVV.

The chain has TRBV6-2 or TRBV6-3 and TRBJ1-5; D is unresolved. CDR1 is MNHEY and CDR2 is SVGEGT in the germline V gene. V lost 2 bases and J lost 4, with 9 bases in between. The CDR3 has 14 residues. The CDR3 sequence is CASSYPRGNQPQHF. CDR3 sequence (DNA): TGTGCCAGCAGTTACCCCCGCGGTAATCAGCCCCAGCATTTT.

The V call is TRBV9, the J call TRBJ2-3; TRBD2 aligns across 8 bases. Germline V gene data show CDR1 as SGDLS and CDR2 as YYNGEE. The CDR3 is 16 amino acids. Unmatched junction bases numbered 12, after V lost 4 bases and J lost 5 bases. The CDR3 region is CASSPGGALGGDTQYF. The CDR3 nucleotides read TGTGCCAGCAGCCCCGGGGGGGCCCTGGGGGGAGATACGCAGTATTTT.

This clone was seen a few times. J is TRBJ1-2 and V is TRBV19; 7 nucleotides line up with TRBD1. Losses at the gene ends were 6 bases for V and 0 bases for J; bases not matched to a gene: 10. The germline V gene encodes CDR1 LNHDA and CDR2 SQIVND (reference sequence). The CDR3 extends over 16 amino acids. The CDR3 protein is CASRTGTANSNYGYTF. The CDR3 DNA is TGTGCCAGTAGAACCGGGACAGCCAATTCTAACTATGGCTACACCTTC.